These T cell receptor beta chains were read from a single sample in a study of T cell responses to AZD1222 COVID-19 vaccine. The repertoire was sequenced with immunoSEQ multiplex PCR; TCRdb's copy has only in-frame clones and lacks some. The data show over 65,000 clones, 80% to 90% seen once. This sample comprised peripheral blood, obtained on day 0 of AZD1222 vaccination. The receptors were sampled from an adult in good health. The CDR3 runs from the conserved cysteine through the conserved F or W. D genes are given only for firm matches. Clone size is shown for a subset of rows, as once, few, many or a class of expanded clone.

size	D	V	J	CDR3	DNA
.	TRBD2	TRBV6-2/TRBV6-3	TRBJ2-1	CASSTGTSGRNEQFF	TGTGCCAGCAGTACCGGGACTAGCGGGAGAAATGAGCAGTTCTTC
.	TRBD1	TRBV3-1/TRBV3-2	TRBJ2-6	CASSQGTGAGANVLTF	TGTGCCAGCAGCCAAGGGACAGGGGCTGGGGCCAACGTCCTGACTTTC
.	.	TRBV28	TRBJ2-1	CASSFYNEQFF	TGTGCCAGCAGTTTTTACAATGAGCAGTTCTTC
.	.	TRBV19	TRBJ1-4	CASSPSPNEKLFF	TGTGCCAGTAGTCCGTCCCCAAATGAAAAACTGTTTTTT
.	TRBD1	TRBV7-2	TRBJ1-2	CASSLGTGPGYTF	TGTGCCAGCAGCTTGGGGACAGGGCCCGGCTACACCTTC
.	TRBD1	TRBV7-3	TRBJ2-5	CASSLGWPTGPETQYF	TGTGCCAGCAGCTTAGGATGGCCGACAGGGCCGGAGACCCAGTACTTC
.	.	TRBV29-1	TRBJ2-1	CSVERSVEQFF	TGCAGCGTTGAACGTTCGGTGGAGCAGTTCTTC
many	.	TRBV24-1	TRBJ1-2	CATSDFKAGYTF	TGTGCCACCAGTGATTTTAAGGCAGGCTACACCTTC
few	TRBD1	TRBV7-9	TRBJ2-5	CASSWDSGETQYF	TGTGCCAGCAGCTGGGACAGTGGCGAGACCCAGTACTTC
.	TRBD1	TRBV27	TRBJ2-3	CASSSTGANTDTQYF	TGTGCCAGCAGTTCGACAGGGGCCAACACAGATACGCAGTATTTT
.	.	TRBV28	TRBJ1-1	CASSQDRRATEAFF	TGTGCCAGCAGCCAGGATAGAAGGGCGACTGAAGCTTTCTTT
.	.	TRBV28	TRBJ2-3	CASSSPGRQGDTQYF	TGTGCCAGCAGTTCCCCGGGACGTCAAGGAGATACGCAGTATTTT
.	TRBD1	TRBV11-3	TRBJ1-1	CASSWGTGNTEAFF	TGTGCCAGCAGCTGGGGGACAGGCAACACTGAAGCTTTCTTT
.	.	TRBV3-1/TRBV3-2	TRBJ1-2	CASSRLNSDYGYTF	TGTGCCAGCAGCCGCCTAAACAGTGACTATGGCTACACCTTC
.	.	TRBV27	TRBJ2-2	CASNDVMAGELFF	TGTGCCAGCAACGATGTAATGGCCGGGGAGCTGTTTTTT
.	TRBD2	TRBV7-8	TRBJ2-7	CASSRSAGGPYEQYF	TGTGCCAGCAGTCGATCTGCGGGAGGACCTTACGAGCAGTACTTC
.	TRBD1	TRBV4-1	TRBJ1-1	CASRRTGGMGTEAFF	TGCGCCAGCAGACGGACAGGGGGCATGGGCACTGAAGCTTTCTTT
.	.	TRBV5-1	TRBJ1-4	CASSFGGVGQGGEKLFF	TGCGCCAGCAGCTTTGGGGGGGTCGGCCAGGGAGGTGAAAAACTGTTTTTT
once	.	TRBV12-3/TRBV12-4	TRBJ1-5	CASSLGNNQPQHF	TGTGCCAGCAGTTTGGGGAACAATCAGCCCCAGCATTTT
once	.	TRBV21-1	TRBJ2-7	CASSNTSGAYEQYF	TGTGCCAGCAGCAACACCAGCGGAGCCTACGAGCAGTACTTC
.	TRBD2	TRBV9	TRBJ2-5	CASSAGLAAQETQYF	TGTGCCAGCAGCGCCGGACTAGCGGCTCAAGAGACCCAGTACTTC
.	TRBD1	TRBV16	TRBJ1-2	CASSPTLQQGANYGYTF	TGTGCCAGCAGCCCCACACTCCAACAGGGGGCAAACTATGGCTACACCTTC
once	.	TRBV3-1/TRBV3-2	TRBJ2-1	CASSQGLQSGNEQFF	TGTGCCAGCAGCCAGGGACTTCAGTCGGGCAATGAGCAGTTCTTC
few	.	TRBV11-2	TRBJ1-1	CASTSAGSLGNTEAFF	TGTGCCAGCACCTCCGCGGGGAGTTTGGGTAACACTGAAGCTTTCTTT
.	TRBD1	TRBV7-9	TRBJ1-4	CASSWDRANEKLFF	TGTGCCAGCAGCTGGGACAGGGCTAATGAAAAACTGTTTTTT
once	TRBD2	TRBV9	TRBJ2-7	CASSATTSAPNEQYF	TGTGCCAGCAGCGCGACGACTAGCGCACCAAACGAGCAGTACTTC